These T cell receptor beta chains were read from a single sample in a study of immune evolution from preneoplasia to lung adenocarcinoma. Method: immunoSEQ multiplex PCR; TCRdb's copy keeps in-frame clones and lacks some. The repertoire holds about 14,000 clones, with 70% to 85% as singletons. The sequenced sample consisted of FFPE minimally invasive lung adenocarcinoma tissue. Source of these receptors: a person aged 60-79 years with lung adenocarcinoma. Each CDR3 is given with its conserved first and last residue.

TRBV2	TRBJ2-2	CASGLDTGELFF
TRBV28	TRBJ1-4	CASSYTGQLNEKLFF
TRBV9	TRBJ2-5	CASSGGQQGGETQYF
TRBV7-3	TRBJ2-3	CASRRETGTDTQYF
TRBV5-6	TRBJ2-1	CASSLYGISSYNEQFF
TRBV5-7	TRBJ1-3	CASSLVGTGNTIYF
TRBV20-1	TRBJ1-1	CSAGDTEAFF
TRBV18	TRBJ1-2	CASSPYYGQGISSGYTF
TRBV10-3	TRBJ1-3	CAISGAGEAGNTIYF
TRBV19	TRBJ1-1	CASSKLQGINTEAFF
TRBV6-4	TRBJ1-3	CASPRVTGNTIYF
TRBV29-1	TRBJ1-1	CSVGQSNTEAFF
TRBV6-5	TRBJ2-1	CASSSSEHHDEQFF
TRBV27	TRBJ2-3	CASIGLEDTQYF
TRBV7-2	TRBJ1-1	CASSFLGVTEAFF
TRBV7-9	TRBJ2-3	CASSLGVGTQYF
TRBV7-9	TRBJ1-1	CASSLGKGTEAFF
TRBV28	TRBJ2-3	CAIRGGGTDTQYF
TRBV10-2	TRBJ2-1	CASTSGTVSYNEQFF
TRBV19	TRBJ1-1	CASSHDRLGAFF
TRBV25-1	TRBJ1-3	CASSSLRALGGNTIYF
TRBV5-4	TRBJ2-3	CASSSGGADTQYF
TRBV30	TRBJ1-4	CAWSGPATGTNEKLFF
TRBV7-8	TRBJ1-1	CASSSLGAGREAFF
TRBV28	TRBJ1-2	CASAGRGGRGYTF
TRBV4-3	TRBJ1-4	CASSQEWTDEKLFF
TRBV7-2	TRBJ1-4	CASSLARIKNEKLFF
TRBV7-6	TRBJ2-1	CASSTREEAYNEQFF
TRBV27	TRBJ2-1	CASSTTGVYNEQFF
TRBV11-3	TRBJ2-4	CASSSSGTLAKNIQYF
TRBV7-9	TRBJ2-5	CASSQLGGATETQYF
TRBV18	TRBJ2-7	CASSPPRLRAPSYEQYF
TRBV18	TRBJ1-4	CASSRKDRTNEKLFF
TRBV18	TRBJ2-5	CASSPPTAAQETQYF
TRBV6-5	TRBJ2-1	CASRKTGGLKSEQFF
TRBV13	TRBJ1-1	CASSLGLDLEAFF
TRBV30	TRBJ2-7	CAWRPRGTSYEQYF
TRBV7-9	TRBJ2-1	CASKIVSTSGNEQFF
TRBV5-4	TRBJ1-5	CASSWGTGVNQPQHF
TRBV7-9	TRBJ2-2	CASSLDPRRLGGELFF
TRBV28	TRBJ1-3	CASLQGDGNTIYF
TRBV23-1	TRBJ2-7	CASSQSGGTGTGYFICEQYF
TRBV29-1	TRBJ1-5	CSVAGPQPQHF
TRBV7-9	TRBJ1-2	CASSLGISAGYTF
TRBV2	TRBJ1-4	CASLPSGGWEKLFF
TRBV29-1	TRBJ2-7	CSVSGADSNYEQYF
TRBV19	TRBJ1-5	CASSPDRGAQPQHF
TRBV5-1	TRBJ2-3	CASSLGERSTDTQYF
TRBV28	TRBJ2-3	CASSLYALGEDTQYF
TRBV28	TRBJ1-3	CASTRGGSGNTIYF
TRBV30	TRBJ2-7	CAWSVKAEQYF
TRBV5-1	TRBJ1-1	CASSLISNTEAFF
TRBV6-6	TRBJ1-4	CASSFDTGGEKLFF
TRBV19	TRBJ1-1	CASSLYGNTRVNTEAFF
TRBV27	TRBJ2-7	CASGVERGRIRSF